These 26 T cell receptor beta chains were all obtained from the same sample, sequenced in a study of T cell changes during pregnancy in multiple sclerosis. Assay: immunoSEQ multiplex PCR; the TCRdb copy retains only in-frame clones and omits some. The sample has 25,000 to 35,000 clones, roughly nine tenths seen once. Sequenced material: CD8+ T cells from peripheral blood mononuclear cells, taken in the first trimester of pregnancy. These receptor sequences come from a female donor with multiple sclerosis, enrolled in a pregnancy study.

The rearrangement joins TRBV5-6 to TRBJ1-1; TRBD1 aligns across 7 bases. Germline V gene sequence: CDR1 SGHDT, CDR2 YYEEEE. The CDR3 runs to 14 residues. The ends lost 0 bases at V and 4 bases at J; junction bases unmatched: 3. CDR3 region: CASSLGDSPTEAFF. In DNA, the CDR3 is TGTGCCAGCAGCTTGGGGGACAGCCCCACTGAAGCTTTCTTT. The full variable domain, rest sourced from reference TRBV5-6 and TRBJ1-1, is DAGVTQSPTHLIKTRGQQVTLRCSPKSGHDTVSWYQQALGQGPQFIFQYYEEEERQRGNFPDRFSGHQFPNYSSELNVNALLLGDSALYLCASSLGDSPTEAFFGQGTRLTVV.

CDR3 sequence (DNA): TGTGCCAGCAGAGAGGGCGAGGGGGAGCTGTTTTTT. It codes for CASREGEGELFF. The genes are TRBV13 and TRBJ2-2; D might be TRBD2 (5 bases). This CDR3 is 12 amino acids long. V was shortened by 6 bases and J by 8 bases, with 10 bases between the two germline ends. Germline CDR1 reads PRHDT; CDR2 reads FYEKMQ (reference sequence).

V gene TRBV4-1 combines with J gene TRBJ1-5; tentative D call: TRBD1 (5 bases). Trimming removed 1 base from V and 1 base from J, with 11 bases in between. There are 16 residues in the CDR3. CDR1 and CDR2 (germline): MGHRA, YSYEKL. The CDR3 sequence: CASSQGAAGSNQPQHF. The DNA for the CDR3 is TGCGCCAGCAGCCAAGGCGCGGCAGGGAGCAATCAGCCCCAGCATTTT.

CDR3 nucleotide sequence: TGCAGCGTTGAAGAAGGAGGAGCCGATCAAGAGACCCAGTACTTC. This sequence encodes CSVEEGGADQETQYF. The chain couples TRBV29-1 to TRBJ2-5, with a tentative D call TRBD2 (5 bases). Trimming took off 0 bases at V and 2 bases at J, with 13 bases between the two ends. Germline assignment: CDR1 SQVTM and CDR2 ANQGSEA. The CDR3 covers 15 residues.

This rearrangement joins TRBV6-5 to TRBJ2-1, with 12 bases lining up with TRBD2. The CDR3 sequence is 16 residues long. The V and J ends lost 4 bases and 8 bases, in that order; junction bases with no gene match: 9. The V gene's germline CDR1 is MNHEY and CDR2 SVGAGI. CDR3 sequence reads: CASSSRLAGVMDEQFF. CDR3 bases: TGTGCCAGCAGTTCCCGACTAGCGGGAGTGATGGATGAGCAGTTCTTC.

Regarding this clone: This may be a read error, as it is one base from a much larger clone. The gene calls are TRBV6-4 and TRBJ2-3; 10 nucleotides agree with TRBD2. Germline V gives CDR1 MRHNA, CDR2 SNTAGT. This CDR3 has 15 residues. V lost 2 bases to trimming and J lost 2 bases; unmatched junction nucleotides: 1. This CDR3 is CASSDGTSDTDTQYF. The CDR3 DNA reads TGTGCCAGCAGTGACGGGACTAGCGACACAGATACGCAGTATTTT.

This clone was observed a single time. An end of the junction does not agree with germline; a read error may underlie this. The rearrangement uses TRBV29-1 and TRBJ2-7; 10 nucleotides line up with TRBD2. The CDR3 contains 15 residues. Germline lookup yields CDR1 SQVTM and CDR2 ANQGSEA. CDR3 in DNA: TGCGGCGTTGAGAATACTAGCGGGACCTCCTACGAGCAGTACTTC. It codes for CGVENTSGTSYEQYF.

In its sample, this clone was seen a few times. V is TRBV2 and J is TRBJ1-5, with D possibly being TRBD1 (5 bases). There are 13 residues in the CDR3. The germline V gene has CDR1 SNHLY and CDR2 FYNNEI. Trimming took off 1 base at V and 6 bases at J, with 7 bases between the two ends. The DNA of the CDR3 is TGTGCCAGCAGTGAAGGGCAGGGTCAGCCCCAGCATTTT. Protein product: CASSEGQGQPQHF.

CDR3 sequence: CASSIVLAGALYNEQFF. In DNA, the CDR3 is TGTGCCAGTAGTATAGTCCTAGCGGGAGCACTCTACAATGAGCAGTTCTTC. The chain links TRBV19 to TRBJ2-1; 10 bases are a match to TRBD2. This CDR3 is 17 amino acids long. The germline V gene encodes CDR1 LNHDA and CDR2 SQIVND (reference sequence). After removal of 1 base from V and 3 bases from J, the junction contained 6 bases not matched to a gene.

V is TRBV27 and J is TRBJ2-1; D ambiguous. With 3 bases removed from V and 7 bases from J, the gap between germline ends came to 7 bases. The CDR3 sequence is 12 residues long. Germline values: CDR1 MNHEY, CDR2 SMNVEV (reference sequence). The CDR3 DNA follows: TGTGCCAGCAGTTTCAGGTTGAATGAGCAGTTCTTC. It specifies CASSFRLNEQFF.

The CDR3, as DNA: TGTGCCAGCAGTTCCTTTTCCGGACAGGCCTTCCGCGAGCAGTACTTC. The encoded protein is CASSSFSGQAFREQYF. V and J are TRBV27 and TRBJ2-5, with 7 bases fitting TRBD1. The assigned J gene may be wrong: the sequence end matches TRBJ2-7 better. This CDR3 has 16 amino acids. The V gene's germline CDR1 is MNHEY and CDR2 SMNVEV (reference sequence).

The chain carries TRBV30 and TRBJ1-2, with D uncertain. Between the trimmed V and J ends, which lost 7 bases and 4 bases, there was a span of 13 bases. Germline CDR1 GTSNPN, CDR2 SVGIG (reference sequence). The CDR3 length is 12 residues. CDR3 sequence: CAFREAPYGYTF. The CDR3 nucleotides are TGTGCCTTCCGGGAAGCCCCCTATGGCTACACCTTC.

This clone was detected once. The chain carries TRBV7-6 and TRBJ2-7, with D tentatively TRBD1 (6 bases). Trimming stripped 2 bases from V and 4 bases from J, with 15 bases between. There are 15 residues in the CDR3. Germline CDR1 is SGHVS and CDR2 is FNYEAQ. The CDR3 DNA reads TGTGCCAGCAGCTTAAGGGCAGGGGATAGTTACGAGCAGTACTTC. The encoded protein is CASSLRAGDSYEQYF.

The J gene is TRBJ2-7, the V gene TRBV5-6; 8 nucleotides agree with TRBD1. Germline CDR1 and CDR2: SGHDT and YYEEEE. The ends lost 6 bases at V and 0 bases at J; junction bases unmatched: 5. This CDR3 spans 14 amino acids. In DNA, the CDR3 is TGTGCCAGCAATCAGGGGGCTCTCTCCTACGAGCAGTACTTC. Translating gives CASNQGALSYEQYF.

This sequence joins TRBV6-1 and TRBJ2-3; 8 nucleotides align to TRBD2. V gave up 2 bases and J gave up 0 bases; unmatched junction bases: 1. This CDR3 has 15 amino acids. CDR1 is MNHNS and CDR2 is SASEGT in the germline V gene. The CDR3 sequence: CASSELAGSTDTQYF. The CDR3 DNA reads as TGTGCCAGCAGTGAACTAGCGGGTAGCACAGATACGCAGTATTTT.

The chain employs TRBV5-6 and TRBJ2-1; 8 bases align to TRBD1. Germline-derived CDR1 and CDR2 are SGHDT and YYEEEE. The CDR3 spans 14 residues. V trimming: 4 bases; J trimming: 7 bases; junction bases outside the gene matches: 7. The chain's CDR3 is CASSLRTGFNEQFF. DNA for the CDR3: TGTGCCAGCAGCCTAAGGACAGGGTTTAATGAGCAGTTCTTC.

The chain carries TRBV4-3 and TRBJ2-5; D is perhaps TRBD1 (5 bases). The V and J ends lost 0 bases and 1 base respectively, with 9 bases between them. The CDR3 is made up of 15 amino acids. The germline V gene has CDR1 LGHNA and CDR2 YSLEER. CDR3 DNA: TGCGCCAGCAGCCAAGATCAGGGTGTCCAAGAGACCCAGTACTTC. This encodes CASSQDQGVQETQYF.

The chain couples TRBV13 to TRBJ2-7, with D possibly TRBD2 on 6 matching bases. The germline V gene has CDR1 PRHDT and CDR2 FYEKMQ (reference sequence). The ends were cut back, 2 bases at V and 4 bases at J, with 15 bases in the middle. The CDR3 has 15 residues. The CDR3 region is CASSLFRESRYEQYF. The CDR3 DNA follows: TGTGCCAGCAGCTTATTTCGGGAGAGTCGGTACGAGCAGTACTTC.

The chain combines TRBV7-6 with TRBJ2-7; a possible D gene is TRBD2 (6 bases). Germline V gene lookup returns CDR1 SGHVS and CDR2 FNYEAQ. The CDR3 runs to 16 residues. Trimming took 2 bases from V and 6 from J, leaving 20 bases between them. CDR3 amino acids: CASSLLPTGRGSEQYF. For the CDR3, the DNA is TGTGCCAGCAGCTTATTACCAACGGGACGGGGGAGCGAGCAGTACTTC.

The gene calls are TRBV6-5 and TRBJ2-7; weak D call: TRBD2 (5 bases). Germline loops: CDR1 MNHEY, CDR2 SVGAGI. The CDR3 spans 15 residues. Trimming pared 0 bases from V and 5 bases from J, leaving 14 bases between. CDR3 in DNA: TGTGCCAGCAGTTACTCCGTGGGAGCGAGCCACGAGCAGTACTTC. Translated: CASSYSVGASHEQYF.

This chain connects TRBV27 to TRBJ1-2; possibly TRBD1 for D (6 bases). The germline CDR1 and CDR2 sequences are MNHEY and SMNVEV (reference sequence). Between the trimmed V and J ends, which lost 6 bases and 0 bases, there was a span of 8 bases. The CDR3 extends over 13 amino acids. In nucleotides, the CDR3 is TGTGCCAGCAGGGGGGACACTAACTATGGCTACACCTTC. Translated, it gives CASRGDTNYGYTF.

The CDR3: CASSFGEEQFF. CDR3 coding DNA: TGTGCCAGCAGCTTTGGAGAGGAGCAGTTCTTC. The rearrangement joins TRBV7-9 to TRBJ2-1; D is ambiguous. CDR1 is SEHNR, CDR2 FQNEAQ, per germline (reference sequence). Deletions cut 3 bases from V and 10 bases from J, with 7 bases between. This CDR3 has 11 amino acids.

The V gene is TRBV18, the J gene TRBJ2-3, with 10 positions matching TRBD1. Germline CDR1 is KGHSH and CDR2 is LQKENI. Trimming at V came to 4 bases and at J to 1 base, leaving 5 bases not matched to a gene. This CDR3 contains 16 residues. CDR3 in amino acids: CASSLGTGVRTDTQYF. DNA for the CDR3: TGTGCCAGCTCACTAGGGACAGGGGTCCGCACAGATACGCAGTATTTT.

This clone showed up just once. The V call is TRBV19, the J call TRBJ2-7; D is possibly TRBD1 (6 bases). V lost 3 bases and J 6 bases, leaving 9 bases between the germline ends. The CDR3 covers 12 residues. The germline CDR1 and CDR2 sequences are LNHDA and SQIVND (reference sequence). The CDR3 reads CASSIGQTEQYF. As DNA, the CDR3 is TGTGCCAGTAGTATTGGACAGACCGAGCAGTACTTC.

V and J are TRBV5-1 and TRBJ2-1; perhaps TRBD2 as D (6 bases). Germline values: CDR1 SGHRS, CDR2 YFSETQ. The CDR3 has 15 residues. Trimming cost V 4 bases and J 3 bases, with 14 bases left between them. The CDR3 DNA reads TGCGCCAGCAGCGTCACGGGAGATAACTACAATGAGCAGTTCTTC. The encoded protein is CASSVTGDNYNEQFF.

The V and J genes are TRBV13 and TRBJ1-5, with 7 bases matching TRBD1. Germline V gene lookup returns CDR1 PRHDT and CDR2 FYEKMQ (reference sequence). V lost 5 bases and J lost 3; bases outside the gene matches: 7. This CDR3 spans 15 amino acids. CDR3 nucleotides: TGTGCCAGCAGCCTTAGTACAGGGGTCAATCAGCCCCAGCATTTT. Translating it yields CASSLSTGVNQPQHF.